The entry below gives a single T cell receptor (beta chain) sequence along with its context. The target antigen is unknown. This sample is drawn from a study of cytomegalovirus exposure and HLA in healthy donors. With 7 bases clipped from V and 1 base from J, the junction kept 10 bases outside the gene matches. The CDR3 covers 16 residues. Looked up from germline, CDR1 is MRHNA and CDR2 is SNTAGT. Study-wide results and limits: First-cohort TCR clusters tended to co-occur in the 120 or so validation repertoires, a later analysis found. Among TCR beta chains, those listed as cytomegalovirus-associated numbered about 150. CMV antigen specificity was confirmed in vitro for a few CMV-associated chains.

An approximately 130-subject validation cohort, separate from the roughly 680-subject first cohort, supplied the donors. Sequencing used immunoSEQ multiplex PCR; TCRdb keeps in-frame clones, though not all of them. This sample has 65,000 or so clones, with about 94% found just once. This chain joins TRBV6-4 and TRBJ1-1, with 9 bases lining up with TRBD1. The sequence came from a man aged 18 to 35 in good health and CMV-seropositive. Sequenced material: PBMCs. This CDR3 reads CASKPEPGQGNTEAFF. As DNA, the CDR3 is TGTGCCAGCAAACCAGAGCCGGGACAGGGGAACACTGAAGCTTTCTTT.